One and the same sample provided the 24 T cell receptor beta chains below, sequenced in a study of Ad26.COV2.S vaccination and SARS-CoV-2 variants. Produced via immunoSEQ multiplex PCR; TCRdb's table is partial and in-frame only. The data hold tens of thousands of clones, with less than 85% observed a single time. The material was peripheral blood, obtained after recovery from COVID-19. The origin of the receptors is a human donor who had recovered from COVID-19.

The rearrangement links TRBV12-3 or TRBV12-4 to TRBJ2-7, with D hard to call. CDR3 length: 11 residues. V was cut by 5 bases and J by 11 bases, with 13 bases left in between. This CDR3 reads CASSPGFWEYF. CDR3 in DNA: TGTGCCAGCAGTCCTGGTTTCTGGGAGTACTTC.

The chain couples TRBV4-1 to TRBJ1-6, with 7 bases aligning to TRBD1. Trimming at V came to 4 bases and at J to 9 bases, leaving 15 bases not matched to a gene. Germline V lookup: CDR1 MGHRA, CDR2 YSYEKL. This CDR3 has 17 amino acids. The CDR3 DNA follows: TGCGCCAGCAGCCCCCCGGCAGGGGGGGGATTAGGTTCACCCCTCCACTTT. It is translated as CASSPPAGGGLGSPLHF.

The V gene is TRBV19, the J gene TRBJ1-1, with D unresolved. This CDR3 is built from 14 residues. Germline CDR1 is LNHDA and CDR2 is SQIVND (reference sequence). Trimming shortened V by 2 bases and J by 0 bases, and 7 bases separated the two germline ends. The CDR3 loop reads CASSIRHLNTEAFF. As DNA, the CDR3 is TGTGCCAGTAGTATACGTCACTTGAACACTGAAGCTTTCTTT.

V usage is TRBV15 and J usage is TRBJ2-4; 7 positions agree with TRBD2. CDR1 and CDR2 from the germline V gene are LNHNV and YYDKDF (reference sequence). CDR3 length equals 19 residues. V lost 0 bases to trimming and J lost 0 bases; unmatched junction nucleotides: 11. DNA of the CDR3: TGTGCCACCAGCAGAGATTGGAGCGGGGTTTCTCTAGCCAAAAACATTCAGTACTTC. Translating it yields CATSRDWSGVSLAKNIQYF. Full variable domain (remainder filled in from reference TRBV15 and TRBJ2-4): DAMVIQNPRYQVTQFGKPVTLSCSQTLNHNVMYWYQQKSSQAPKLLFHYYDKDFNNEADTPDNFQSRRPNTSFCFLDIRSPGLGDTAMYLCATSRDWSGVSLAKNIQYFGAGTRLSVL.

This sequence joins TRBV24-1 and TRBJ1-2, with D possibly being TRBD1 (5 bases). Trimming cost V 5 bases and J 2 bases, with 14 bases left between them. The CDR3 consists of 15 residues. Germline V lookup: CDR1 KGHDR, CDR2 SFDVKD. The CDR3 nucleotides are TGTGCCACCAGTGGGGTAGGGGAAAACAACTATGGCTACACCTTC. This encodes CATSGVGENNYGYTF.

The CDR3 bases are TGCAGCGTGACCCTGGACAGGGTTAGCACAGATACGCAGTATTTT. It translates to CSVTLDRVSTDTQYF. The chain recombines TRBV29-1 with TRBJ2-3, with 8 bases aligning to TRBD1. The V and J ends lost 6 bases and 0 bases, in that order; junction bases with no gene match: 8. Germline loops: CDR1 SQVTM, CDR2 ANQGSEA. The CDR3 covers 15 residues.

The chain recombines TRBV4-1 with TRBJ1-1, with no clear D. V gave up 0 bases and J gave up 1 base, with 6 bases separating them. Germline V gives CDR1 MGHRA, CDR2 YSYEKL. The CDR3 runs to 14 residues. CDR3 protein: CASSQEAANTEAFF. The CDR3 region has the DNA TGCGCCAGCAGCCAAGAGGCAGCGAACACTGAAGCTTTCTTT.

The chain employs TRBV5-4 and TRBJ2-1; a possible D gene is TRBD2 (5 bases). Germline loops: CDR1 SGHNT, CDR2 YYREEE (reference sequence). Trimming took 4 bases from V and 3 from J, leaving 14 bases between them. This CDR3 is built from 15 residues. The CDR3 coding sequence is TGTGCCAGCAGCCCTACGCCCCGGGACTACAATGAGCAGTTCTTC. Translating gives CASSPTPRDYNEQFF. Filled out from reference TRBV5-4 and TRBJ2-1, the complete variable domain reads ETGVTQSPTHLIKTRGQQVTLRCSSQSGHNTVSWYQQALGQGPQFIFQYYREEENGRGNFPPRFSGLQFPNYSSELNVNALELDDSALYLCASSPTPRDYNEQFFGPGTRLTVL.

The rearrangement joins TRBV14 to TRBJ1-2; TRBD1 might be the D (5 bases). This CDR3 region has 14 residues. Per the germline V gene, CDR1 is SGHDN and CDR2 is FVKESK. V was cut by 4 bases and J by 2 bases, with 11 bases left in between. CDR3 residues: CASSRDPLNYGYTF. CDR3 DNA: TGTGCCAGCAGCCGGGACCCACTAAACTATGGCTACACCTTC.

This chain connects TRBV7-2 to TRBJ2-7, with D uncertain. The CDR3 has 13 residues. Per germline, CDR1 SGHTA and CDR2 FQGNSA. V was shortened by 1 base and J by 9 bases, with 13 bases between the two germline ends. In DNA form, the CDR3 reads TGTGCCAGCAGCTTAGAAGTCACCTTTGGGCAGTACTTC. Translating gives CASSLEVTFGQYF.

This chain uses TRBV3-1 (or the pseudogene TRBV3-2) with TRBJ1-4; TRBD1 matches at 7 bases. Germline trimming cut 7 bases from V and 4 bases from J; bases unmatched to any gene: 9. The CDR3 is 15 residues long. Per the germline V gene, CDR1 is LGHDT and CDR2 is YNNKEL (reference sequence). CDR3 bases: TGTGCCAGCAACCCCGGGACAGCTCTTAATGAAAAACTGTTTTTT. Its protein product is CASNPGTALNEKLFF.

V usage is TRBV6-2 or TRBV6-3 and J usage is TRBJ2-5; the D gene is possibly TRBD1 (5 bases). Trimming cost V 6 bases and J 1 base, with 12 bases left between them. The CDR3 has 14 amino acids. Germline CDR1 reads MNHEY; CDR2 reads SVGEGT. The CDR3 bases are TGTGCCAGCAGCTCAACAGGACCCCAAGAGACCCAGTACTTC. It codes for CASSSTGPQETQYF.

V is TRBV10-3 and J is TRBJ1-2, with TRBD1 matching 12 bases. CDR3 length equals 15 residues. The germline V gene has CDR1 ENHRY and CDR2 SYGVKD. Unmatched junction bases numbered 3, after V lost 1 base and J lost 6 bases. This CDR3 reads CAISELGTGGDGYTF. The CDR3 DNA sequence: TGTGCCATCAGTGAGTTGGGGACAGGGGGCGATGGCTACACCTTC.

V gene TRBV2 combines with J gene TRBJ2-1; 10 nucleotides align to TRBD1. The V gene's germline CDR1 is SNHLY and CDR2 FYNNEI. V lost 7 bases, J lost 0 bases, and 9 bases stayed unmatched. This CDR3 comprises 17 residues. The CDR3 is CASMGQGISSSYNEQFF. As DNA, the CDR3 is TGTGCCAGCATGGGACAGGGGATCTCGAGCTCCTACAATGAGCAGTTCTTC.

The V and J genes are TRBV5-4 and TRBJ2-7; 8 bases are shared with TRBD1. The CDR3 loop spans 14 amino acids. After removal of 4 bases from V and 3 bases from J, the junction contained 6 bases not matched to a gene. Germline CDR1 and CDR2: SGHNT and YYREEE (reference sequence). The CDR3 here is CASSQTDRGYEQYF. CDR3 coding DNA: TGTGCCAGCAGCCAAACAGACAGGGGCTACGAGCAGTACTTC.

The CDR3 nucleotides read TGTGCCAGCTCAATCTACAGGGGTTGGATAACCTACGAGCAGTACTTC. This codes for CASSIYRGWITYEQYF. The V gene is TRBV18, the J gene TRBJ2-7; 7 bases line up with TRBD1. Germline lookup yields CDR1 KGHSH and CDR2 LQKENI. The CDR3 extends over 16 amino acids. V shed 5 bases, J shed 2 bases, and the junction held 12 bases outside the gene matches.

The chain links TRBV11-3 to TRBJ1-1; D may be TRBD1 (5 bases). CDR3 length: 12 residues. Between the trimmed V and J ends, which lost 1 base and 7 bases, there was a span of 7 bases. CDR1 is SGHNT and CDR2 is YENEEA in the germline V gene. The CDR3 reads CASSLGGDEAFF. The CDR3 nucleotides read TGTGCCAGCAGCTTAGGGGGGGATGAAGCTTTCTTT.

The chain employs TRBV27 and TRBJ2-7; D possibly matches TRBD1 or TRBD2 (5 bases each). Trimming took off 6 bases at V and 9 bases at J, with 30 bases between the two ends. CDR1 and CDR2 (germline): MNHEY, SMNVEV (reference sequence). This CDR3 region has 17 residues. The CDR3 bases are TGTGCCAGCAGCCCGGTCGGGGCAGGCCCTGCTGCCGGTGGGCAGTACTTC. It is translated as CASSPVGAGPAAGGQYF.

The V gene is TRBV28, the J gene TRBJ1-4; tentatively, D is TRBD1 (6 bases). Germline loops: CDR1 MDHEN, CDR2 SYDVKM. The V end lost 2 bases, the J end lost 0 bases, and 13 bases lay between the germline ends. The CDR3 contains 17 residues. The CDR3 nucleotides are TGTGCCAGCAGTTTAGAGTGGGGGGCCTCAACTAATGAAAAACTGTTTTTT. The encoded protein is CASSLEWGASTNEKLFF.

This chain joins TRBV4-1 and TRBJ2-7; possibly TRBD1 for D (6 bases). This CDR3 has 13 residues. The V gene lost 2 bases and the J gene lost 9 bases, with 14 bases spanning the gap. Germline V CDR1 and CDR2: MGHRA, YSYEKL. The CDR3 region is CASSQNNRELQYF. The DNA for the CDR3 is TGCGCCAGCAGCCAAAACAACAGGGAGTTGCAGTACTTC.

The chain uses TRBV19 and TRBJ1-5, with 11 positions matching TRBD1. This CDR3 region has 17 residues. The junction had 8 bases not matched to a gene; V was cut back by 1 base and J by 6 bases. Germline V gives CDR1 LNHDA, CDR2 SQIVND (reference sequence). The CDR3 loop reads CASSIGRTGGSGQPQHF. CDR3 DNA: TGTGCCAGTAGTATAGGAAGGACAGGGGGCTCAGGTCAGCCCCAGCATTTT.

The chain joins TRBV27 to TRBJ1-5; no firm D call. The germline V and J ends were trimmed by 4 bases and 7 bases, with 11 bases remaining between them. The CDR3 sequence is 13 residues long. CDR1 is MNHEY and CDR2 is SMNVEV in the germline V gene (reference sequence). This chain's CDR3 is CASSSASGQPQHF. CDR3 in DNA: TGTGCCAGCAGTTCGGCGTCCGGGCAGCCCCAGCATTTT.

The gene calls are TRBV9 and TRBJ2-3; the D is unclear. Trimming stripped 0 bases from V and 6 bases from J, with 11 bases between. Germline-derived CDR1 and CDR2 are SGDLS and YYNGEE. The CDR3 has 14 amino acids. The CDR3 DNA follows: TGTGCCAGCAGCGTAGAGTCGGCTCGGGATACGCAGTATTTT. This encodes CASSVESARDTQYF.

The V gene is TRBV7-9, the J gene TRBJ2-2; 8 bases are a match to TRBD1. Germline assignment: CDR1 SEHNR and CDR2 FQNEAQ (reference sequence). After removal of 3 bases from V and 3 bases from J, the junction contained 3 bases not matched to a gene. The CDR3 totals 15 residues. The CDR3 DNA follows: TGTGCCAGCAGCTTCACAGGGGGATACACCGGGGAGCTGTTTTTT. Translated, it gives CASSFTGGYTGELFF.